The following is a TCR beta chain sequence with its context. Its recognized antigen is unknown. Base qualities are not at hand, and no much larger clone is one base apart. The ViraFEST assay stimulated PBMC with viral peptide pools and then used TCR sequencing to identify antigen-specific CD4+ T cell clonotypes by expansion. After around 10 days of culture, CD4+ T cells were isolated with the EasySep CD4+ T cell isolation kit. The absence of prior SARS-CoV-2 infection in healthy vaccine recipients was confirmed by negative nucleocapsid antibodies before and after vaccination. Each well held two million PBMC cultured in IMDM containing approximately 5% human AB serum, approximately 10 IU/ml IL-2 and gentamicin, along with 8 to 10 ug/ml peptides. On days 3 and 7, half of the culture medium was replaced with fresh IL-2-containing medium. Unless noted otherwise, every peptide stimulation condition was grown in triplicate wells. PBMC were separated from whole blood using Ficoll-Paque Plus gradient centrifugation and were then either cryopreserved at -140C or used fresh. The overlapping peptide pools covered the spike proteins of SARS-CoV-2 as well as those of the common cold coronaviruses HCoV-NL63, HCoV-OC43 and HCoV-229E. The QIAamp micro DNA kit was used to extract genomic DNA from the cultured CD4+ T cells.

These data originate in a study of vaccination effects on CD4 cells after COVID-19 (dated by TCRdb to between 2020 and 2023). Background for the entire study: Two doses of either the BNT162b2 or the mRNA-1273 mRNA SARS-CoV-2 vaccine were administered to participants. Altogether, around eleven COVID-19 convalescent patients and several SARS-CoV-2-naive healthy vaccine recipients made up the full study. The study compared SARS-CoV-2 spike-specific CD4+ TCR repertoires before and after mRNA vaccination in COVID-19 convalescent patients and infection-naive vaccine recipients. Cultures from other donors in the study were sequenced with the Oncomine TCR Beta short-read assay on an Illumina iSeq 100. The paper's findings and limits, for the study overall: The study was limited by a small number of convalescent patients and lacked early post-infection timepoints. Among healthy vaccine recipients, nearly all vaccine-induced clones were SARS-CoV-2 mono-reactive, and only 1 of 255 was cross-reactive with common cold coronaviruses. Both infection-induced and vaccine-induced clones contracted markedly at late post-vaccination timepoints, which is consistent with waning T cell responses.

For CDR1 and CDR2, the germline V gene lists SGHNT and YENEEA. Relative to germline, V is missing 5 bases and J is missing 1 base, with 3 bases of the junction outside any gene match. The CDR3, from cysteine to phenylalanine, totals 14 residues. Here the CDR3 DNA is all that survives: 42 bases in frame from base 1. Library generation was performed with the immunoSEQ multiplex PCR assay. TCR beta CDR3 sequencing was performed on DNA from the cultured, isolated CD4+ T cells. The authors processed their data as follows. Non-productive TCR sequences were removed, reads were trimmed to the CDR3 region, and CDR3s of at least 7 amino acids were retained. The MANAFEST web app was used to pick out antigen-specific clonotypes by comparing their expansion in peptide wells with that in reference cultures. For clones to be considered positive, expansion at FDR<0.05 versus reference and all other wells, an odds ratio above 5, and a frequency above 0.1% in two replicate wells were required. Clonotypes significantly expanded in SARS-CoV-2 spike wells and in at least one common cold coronavirus spike condition were defined as cross-reactive. CDR3 similarity was assessed by Levenshtein distance with the stringdist R package, and unrooted trees were built with ape in R 3.6.1. The source is immuneACCESS, and TCRdb retained only in-frame sequences with V and J called. Part of the clones is not carried over; for the studies checked, unresolved V genes explain less than half of this, and the remainder is unexplained. V, J and clone size reflect that table, while D and trimming were determined from the DNA. The sample yields about 23,000 clones; 70% to 75% were counted once. Approximately 5% of the sample is taken by the ten largest.

The V and J segments used are TRBV11-3 and TRBJ1-1; TRBD1 lines up with 8 middle nucleotides. The starting material was CD4+ T cells from PBMCs cultured with SARS-CoV-2 spike peptides, obtained before COVID-19 vaccination. The intended sense of this specimen's cell subset or site label: SARS-CoV-2 spike overlapping peptide pool stimulation. This TCR derives from a human donor who received a COVID-19 vaccine. The CDR3: CASSLGTGNTEAFF. The bases are TGTGCCAGCAGCCTAGGGACAGGGAACACTGAAGCTTTCTTT.